The entry below gives a single TCR beta chain sequence along with its context. What it binds is unknown. PCR primers comprised 60 Vbeta and 13 Jbeta primers. TCRdb keeps only in-frame clones here, not all; method: immunoSEQ multiplex PCR. The repertoire consists of 150,000 or so clones, with approximately 84% occurring once and the leading ten covering more than 1.5%. V was cut by 2 bases and J by 4 bases, with 14 bases left in between. Per germline, CDR1 LGHNA and CDR2 YSLEER. The length of the CDR3 is 15 residues. This record comes from a study of cytomegalovirus exposure and HLA in healthy donors. General study findings and limits: Analyses of presence/absence relied on an assumption of roughly uniform sequencing depth across donors. In a later analysis, HLA-C alleles had the fewest associated TCRs, DRB1 alleles the most. CMV serostatus was the sole immune exposure data available. V- and J-gene trimming of TCR beta was linked (in a later analysis) to a missense DCLRE1C variant.

The V and J genes are TRBV4-3 and TRBJ1-2; tentative D call: TRBD1 (6 bases). This TCR was recovered from a middle-aged woman in good health and CMV-seronegative. The sample taken for sequencing was PBMCs. The CDR3 loop reads CASSQRSDRIYGYTF. The CDR3, as DNA: TGCGCCAGCAGCCAACGATCAGACAGGATCTATGGCTACACCTTC.